Listed here are 22 T cell receptor beta chains from one sample, sequenced in a study of OX40 agonist ivuxolimab in advanced cancers. The data were produced by immunoSEQ multiplex PCR, yet TCRdb's version contains in-frame clones alone and is incomplete. The table has about 53,000 clones, roughly 88% seen once; the top ten hold around 1.5%. The sequencing used CD4+ or CD8+ T cells sorted from blood, collected in a trial of the OX40 agonist ivuxolimab. The receptors were gathered from an adult with an advanced solid tumor such as melanoma, head and neck, liver or kidney cancer.

This clone was observed once. The chain employs TRBV30 and TRBJ2-4; 7 bases match TRBD2. CDR1 is GTSNPN and CDR2 is SVGIG in the germline V gene (reference sequence). V shed 2 bases, J shed 7 bases, and the junction held 5 bases outside the gene matches. CDR3 length: 13 amino acids. CDR3 sequence: CAWSLDGGNIQYF. CDR3 coding DNA: TGTGCCTGGAGTTTAGACGGGGGGAACATTCAGTACTTC.

This clone appeared once. V usage is TRBV28 and J usage is TRBJ2-2; D not certain. Deletions cut 3 bases from V and 7 bases from J, with 9 bases between. CDR3 length: 13 residues. CDR1 is MDHEN and CDR2 is SYDVKM in the germline V gene. The CDR3: CASSFLGDGELFF. DNA for the CDR3: TGTGCCAGCAGTTTCCTAGGCGACGGGGAGCTGTTTTTT. Full variable domain (remainder filled in from reference TRBV28 and TRBJ2-2): DVKVTQSSRYLVKRTGEKVFLECVQDMDHENMFWYRQDPGLGLRLIYFSYDVKMKEKGDIPEGYSVSREKKERFSLILESASTNQTSMYLCASSFLGDGELFFGEGSRLTVL.

This clone was found once. The chain joins TRBV6-6 to TRBJ1-5; no clear D gene. V shed 0 bases and J shed 0 bases, with 6 bases lying between them. There are 15 residues in the CDR3. Germline loops: CDR1 MNHNY, CDR2 SVGAGI (reference sequence). Here the CDR3 DNA reads TGTGCCAGCAGTTACTCGATGGTTAGCAATCAGCCCCAGCATTTT. Translation gives CASSYSMVSNQPQHF.

The chain couples TRBV6-5 to TRBJ1-1; 8 bases align to TRBD1. The CDR3 is 14 residues long. The germline CDR1 and CDR2 sequences are MNHEY and SVGAGI. The ends lost 6 bases at V and 4 bases at J; junction bases unmatched: 7. The CDR3 protein is CASSSGQGRTEAFF. The CDR3 bases are TGTGCCAGCAGCTCCGGACAGGGTCGCACTGAAGCTTTCTTT.

V and J are TRBV19 and TRBJ1-1; D unclear. This CDR3 spans 12 amino acids. Germline V gene lookup returns CDR1 LNHDA and CDR2 SQIVND (reference sequence). V shed 5 bases and J shed 7 bases, with 11 bases lying between them. The CDR3 coding sequence is TGTGCCAGTAGTCTCCGGCCTAATGAAGCTTTCTTT. This sequence encodes CASSLRPNEAFF.

The chain carries TRBV5-1 and TRBJ1-4, with D possibly being TRBD1 (5 bases). Germline V lookup: CDR1 SGHRS, CDR2 YFSETQ. The V end lost 5 bases, the J end lost 3 bases, and 11 bases lay between the germline ends. This CDR3 region has 14 residues. CDR3 sequence: CASSQGRSNEKLFF. CDR3 bases: TGCGCCAGCAGTCAGGGACGGTCTAATGAAAAACTGTTTTTT.

This clone was seen a handful of times. The chain uses TRBV7-8 and TRBJ2-6; D is ambiguous. Germline V gene sequence: CDR1 SGHVS, CDR2 FQNEAQ. Trimming removed 2 bases at V and 2 bases at J, with 7 bases between. CDR3 length equals 15 residues. The CDR3 sequence: CASSLRGTGANVLTF. The CDR3, as DNA: TGTGCCAGCAGCTTACGTGGAACTGGGGCCAACGTCCTGACTTTC.

This clone was detected only a few times. The rearrangement links TRBV7-2 to TRBJ1-5; 7 nucleotides match TRBD1. CDR1 is SGHTA and CDR2 is FQGNSA in the germline V gene. This CDR3 is built from 14 residues. The ends lost 6 bases at V and 5 bases at J; junction bases unmatched: 7. CDR3 sequence reads: CASRADRVYQPQHF. The CDR3 nucleotides are TGTGCCAGCAGGGCCGACAGGGTTTATCAGCCCCAGCATTTT.

The gene calls are TRBV10-3 and TRBJ1-2; 8 nucleotides align to TRBD1. V lost 10 bases to trimming and J lost 8 bases; unmatched junction nucleotides: 12. Looked up from germline, CDR1 is ENHRY and CDR2 is SYGVKD. The CDR3 sequence is 13 residues long. The chain's CDR3 is CATLDRGGGGYTF. The CDR3 nucleotides are TGTGCCACCTTAGACAGGGGAGGCGGAGGCTACACCTTC.

The chain is built from TRBV30 and TRBJ2-5; tentative D call: TRBD2 (7 bases). Trimming shortened V by 0 bases and J by 6 bases, and 14 bases separated the two germline ends. The germline gives CDR1 GTSNPN, CDR2 SVGIG (reference sequence). The CDR3 spans 14 residues. CDR3 nucleotide sequence: TGTGCCTGGAGTGTAGGGGGGGGCGCGAAGACCCAGTACTTC. Protein product: CAWSVGGGAKTQYF. The entire variable domain, with the rest obtained from reference TRBV30 and TRBJ2-5, is as follows: SQTIHQWPATLVQPVGSPLSLECTVEGTSNPNLYWYRQAAGRGLQLLFYSVGIGQISSEVPQNLSASRPQDRQFILSSKKLLLSDSGFYLCAWSVGGGAKTQYFGPGTRLLVL.

This chain links TRBV5-5 with TRBJ1-1, with a weak D call TRBD1 (5 bases). The CDR3 spans 15 residues. From germline, CDR1 is SGHKS and CDR2 YYEKEE (reference sequence). The V and J ends lost 1 base and 7 bases respectively, with 17 bases between them. CDR3 residues: CASSLYSGTTLEAFF. CDR3 bases: TGTGCCAGCAGCTTGTATTCCGGGACCACACTTGAAGCTTTCTTT.

The V call is TRBV29-1, the J call TRBJ2-7; TRBD1 matches at 7 bases. The CDR3 consists of 14 residues. V dropped 4 bases and J dropped 1; count of bases not matched to a gene: 7. CDR1 SQVTM and CDR2 ANQGSEA come from the germline V gene. CDR3 DNA sequence: TGCAGCGTTGTCCCGGGGACAGTTTCCTACGAGCAGTACTTC. The encoded protein is CSVVPGTVSYEQYF.

V gene TRBV5-4 combines with J gene TRBJ2-2; no clear D. CDR3 size: 14 residues. Between the trimmed V and J ends, which lost 3 bases and 1 base, there was a span of 7 bases. From germline, CDR1 is SGHNT and CDR2 YYREEE (reference sequence). CDR3 residues: CASSSPGNTGELFF. The CDR3 DNA reads as TGTGCCAGCAGCTCGCCAGGGAACACCGGGGAGCTGTTTTTT.

The chain combines TRBV6-1 with TRBJ1-2; D is ambiguous. Trimming removed 3 bases at V and 4 bases at J, with 9 bases between. CDR3 size: 13 residues. Germline values: CDR1 MNHNS, CDR2 SASEGT. The CDR3 bases are TGTGCCAGCAGTGACAGTATCATCTATGGCTACACCTTC. Protein: CASSDSIIYGYTF.

The chain is built from TRBV5-1 and TRBJ2-1; TRBD1 aligns across 9 bases. The germline V gene encodes CDR1 SGHRS and CDR2 YFSETQ. V shed 5 bases, J shed 4 bases, and the junction held 7 bases outside the gene matches. The CDR3 spans 15 residues. The CDR3: CASSSGTGQYNEQFF. The CDR3 nucleotides read TGCGCCAGCAGTTCCGGGACAGGGCAATACAATGAGCAGTTCTTC.

The gene calls are TRBV2 and TRBJ2-2, with 8 bases matching TRBD1. Germline V gene data show CDR1 as SNHLY and CDR2 as FYNNEI. Trimming took 10 bases from V and 7 from J; bases not matched to a gene: 5. The CDR3 is 12 amino acids. This chain's CDR3 is CAKTGAGGELFF. In DNA form, the CDR3 reads TGTGCCAAGACAGGGGCGGGCGGGGAGCTGTTTTTT.

The J gene is TRBJ1-6, the V gene TRBV30; the D is unclear. Trimming stripped 0 bases from V and 4 bases from J, with 10 bases between. The V gene's germline CDR1 is GTSNPN and CDR2 SVGIG (reference sequence). The CDR3 consists of 15 residues. CDR3 DNA: TGTGCCTGGAGTGTAATCGGCGCGTATAATTCACCCCTCCACTTT. Translation gives CAWSVIGAYNSPLHF.

Written as DNA, the CDR3 is TGTGCCAGCACCTGGGGGGGGACGTACAATGAGCAGTTCTTC. It translates to CASTWGGTYNEQFF. This chain uses TRBV5-4 with TRBJ2-1; 7 bases map to TRBD2. The CDR3 is 14 residues long. V dropped 6 bases and J dropped 4; count of bases not matched to a gene: 7. Germline V lookup: CDR1 SGHNT, CDR2 YYREEE (reference sequence).

The chain carries TRBV4-1 and TRBJ2-2, with TRBD1 matching over 7 bases. Germline CDR1 reads MGHRA; CDR2 reads YSYEKL. With V trimmed by 3 bases and J by 5 bases, 15 bases remained unmatched. This CDR3 has 18 residues. The chain's CDR3 is CASSQDPLGGVMTGELFF. The CDR3 region has the DNA TGCGCCAGCAGCCAGGACCCTTTAGGGGGCGTTATGACCGGGGAGCTGTTTTTT.

This sequence joins TRBV2 and TRBJ2-2; D perhaps matches TRBD2 (6 bases). V was pared by 4 bases and J by 4 bases, with 13 bases between. The CDR3 covers 15 residues. Germline-derived CDR1 and CDR2 are SNHLY and FYNNEI. The CDR3 nucleotides read TGTGCCAGCAGTGGGGTGGGTAGCGGCACCGGGGAGCTGTTTTTT. Translated, it gives CASSGVGSGTGELFF.

The chain couples TRBV5-6 to TRBJ2-7; D ambiguous. V was shortened by 0 bases and J by 4 bases, with 5 bases between the two germline ends. This CDR3 comprises 12 residues. Per the germline V gene, CDR1 is SGHDT and CDR2 is YYEEEE. For the CDR3, the DNA is TGTGCCAGCAGCTTGGGAGGTTACGAGCAGTACTTC. It codes for CASSLGGYEQYF.

The CDR3 here is CSVEAIGQGETQYF. The CDR3, as DNA: TGCAGCGTTGAAGCCATCGGACAGGGGGAGACCCAGTACTTC. This rearrangement joins TRBV29-1 to TRBJ2-5; 9 bases are shared with TRBD1. CDR3 length: 14 residues. Germline V lookup: CDR1 SQVTM, CDR2 ANQGSEA. V lost 1 base and J lost 5; bases outside the gene matches: 5. Based on the CDR3 plus reference TRBV29-1 and TRBJ2-5, the full variable domain is SAVISQKPSRDICQRGTSLTIQCQVDSQVTMMFWYRQQPGQSLTLIATANQGSEATYESGFVIDKFPISRPNLTFSTLTVSNMSPEDSSIYLCSVEAIGQGETQYFGPGTRLLVL.